Listed below are T cell receptor beta chains from one sample, sequenced in a study of identical twins. TCRdb processed the 5' RACE reads anew with MiXCR; each CDR3 protein has one entry. The data show 500,000 or so distinct CDR3 sequences, with approximately 22% seen just once and around 0.91% held by the top ten. This sample was shared with a second study, whose subject was T cells expressing NK-cell markers.

Sequenced input: CD4+ T cells sorted from blood. The receptors originated from a woman between 18 and 29 years old in good health. The CDR3 runs from the conserved cysteine through the conserved F or W. A D gene is named only where the DNA matches it firmly. Clone size appears in some rows only: once, few, many, or a class for an expanded clone.

j_gene	d_gene	v_gene	abundance	CDR3nt	CDR3aa
TRBJ1-1	.	TRBV7-2	few	TGTGCCAGCAGCTTAAACGCGGGGGCAAGTGAAGCTTTCTTT	CASSLNAGASEAFF
TRBJ2-7	TRBD2	TRBV7-2	few	TGTGCCAGCAGCTTAGGTCCAGCGGGAGGGCCCTACGAGCAGTACTTC	CASSLGPAGGPYEQYF
TRBJ1-4	TRBD1	TRBV4-2	.	TGTGCCAGCAGCCAAGATGGGGACAGAGATAATGAAAAACTGTTTTTT	CASSQDGDRDNEKLFF
TRBJ2-7	.	TRBV30	.	TGTGCCTGGAGTGTAGGGAGAGGGAGGTGGCTTAACTTC	CAWSVGRGRWLNF
TRBJ1-6	.	TRBV5-1	many	TGCGCCAGCAGCTTGGCCGGTAATTCACCCCTCCACTTT	CASSLAGNSPLHF
TRBJ2-3	.	TRBV7-9	.	TGTGCCAACCACCGGGACCTGGGATCGGATACGCAGTATTTT	CANHRDLGSDTQYF
TRBJ2-2	.	TRBV25-1	.	TGTGCCAGCACCCCGGAGGGGAACACCGGGGAGCTGTTTTTT	CASTPEGNTGELFF
TRBJ2-1	TRBD2	TRBV7-2	few	TGTGCCAGCAGCTTAGCGCGGACTAGCGGGAGAGGGCATGAGCAGTTCTTC	CASSLARTSGRGHEQFF
TRBJ2-4	.	TRBV29-1	.	TGCAGCGTTGGTTGGGGGATCAAAAACATTCAGTACTTC	CSVGWGIKNIQYF
TRBJ2-1	TRBD1	TRBV7-9	.	TGTGCCAGCAGCCCGCGGGACAGGGGAACCAATGAGCAGTTCTTC	CASSPRDRGTNEQFF
TRBJ2-5	TRBD1	TRBV30	once	TGTGCCTGGAGACCGACAGGGATGAGTCCAGAGACCCAGTACTTC	CAWRPTGMSPETQYF
TRBJ2-2	TRBD1	TRBV24-1	few	TGTGCCACCAGTGATCCGACAGGGGCGAACACCGGGGAGCTGTTTTTT	CATSDPTGANTGELFF
TRBJ2-5	TRBD1	TRBV5-4	.	TGTACCAGCAGCAGGGACAGGGAGGAGACCCAGTACTTC	CTSSRDREETQYF
TRBJ2-1	TRBD2	TRBV27	few	TGTGCCAGCAGTTTTAGCGGGGGCGCCTACAATGAGCAGTTCTTC	CASSFSGGAYNEQFF
TRBJ1-2	.	TRBV30	.	TGTGCCTGGAGTTGGGGGGGCCCCTCGGGTAACTATGGCTACACCTTC	CAWSWGGPSGNYGYTF
TRBJ2-7	TRBD1	TRBV18	.	TGTGCCAGCTCTCGATCCGGGACAGGGACGTACGAGCAGTACTTC	CASSRSGTGTYEQYF
TRBJ2-1	.	TRBV15	.	TGTGCCACCAGCAGAGCTGAGGGGATAAGGTTCTTC	CATSRAEGIRFF
TRBJ1-2	.	TRBV7-8	.	TGTGCCAGCAGCACTGGACAGAGTTTGAGCTATGGCTACACCTTC	CASSTGQSLSYGYTF
TRBJ1-5	TRBD1	TRBV7-9	many	TGTGCCAGCAGCTTAGCACCAGGACAGGGGGCCTACGGGCCCCAGCATTTT	CASSLAPGQGAYGPQHF
TRBJ2-7	.	TRBV6-9	.	TGTGCCAGCAGTTACCCGCTCGAGCAGTACTTC	CASSYPLEQYF
TRBJ2-1	TRBD2	TRBV12-3/TRBV12-4	.	TGTGCCAGCAGTGTGGGTGGGCTAGCGGGACACAATGAGCAGTTCTTC	CASSVGGLAGHNEQFF
TRBJ1-2	.	TRBV4-3	.	TGCGCCAGCAGCCAGGACCCGGGTTATTTCTATGGCTACACCTTC	CASSQDPGYFYGYTF
TRBJ2-3	TRBD2	TRBV7-8	few	TGTGCCAGCAGCTTAGGGCAGCGGGGTTTCGGCACAGATACGCAGTATTTT	CASSLGQRGFGTDTQYF
TRBJ1-5	.	TRBV7-2	.	TGTGCCAGCAGCTTAGTTTTGGGGCCGGATCAGCCCCAGCATTTT	CASSLVLGPDQPQHF
TRBJ2-6	.	TRBV4-1	once	TGCGCCAGCAGCCATGGTTATTTCTCTGGGGCCAACGTCCTGACTTTC	CASSHGYFSGANVLTF
TRBJ2-1	.	TRBV11-3	few	TGTGCCAGCAGCTCTTCAGATGAGCAGTTCTTC	CASSSSDEQFF
TRBJ2-1	.	TRBV10-3	once	TGTGCCATCAGTGCGACTGCAAATGAGCAGTTCTTC	CAISATANEQFF
TRBJ2-7	.	TRBV12-3/TRBV12-4	few	TGTGCCAGCAGACGCTCCTCCAACGAGCAGTACTTC	CASRRSSNEQYF
TRBJ2-7	.	TRBV29-1	.	TGCAGCGTTGAAGTGGGTTGGACCACCGGCAGCTCCTACGAGCAGTACTTC	CSVEVGWTTGSSYEQYF
TRBJ2-5	.	TRBV25-1	few	TGTGCCAGCAGCGGACTGGAGGAGACCCAGTACTTC	CASSGLEETQYF
TRBJ2-7	.	TRBV7-8	.	TGTGCCAGCAGCTTTGGGACGGTAACCTACGAGCAGTACTTC	CASSFGTVTYEQYF
TRBJ2-7	.	TRBV10-3	.	TGTGCCATCACTCGGGGGGCCACCTACGAGCAGTACTTC	CAITRGATYEQYF
TRBJ1-5	.	TRBV3-1	.	TGTGCCAGCAGCCAAGGATGGTCCATGCCGGTCGGTCAGCCCCAGCATTTT	CASSQGWSMPVGQPQHF
TRBJ2-6	.	TRBV29-1	few	TGCAGCGTCTCGACCTTCTCTGGGGCCAACGTCCTGACTTTC	CSVSTFSGANVLTF
TRBJ2-7	TRBD2	TRBV12-3/TRBV12-4	.	TGTGCCAGCACCCCGACTAGCGGGAGCTACGAGCAGTACTTC	CASTPTSGSYEQYF
TRBJ2-3	.	TRBV20-1	.	TGCAGTGCTAAACCCCTCCTCGCGCCAGATACGCAGTATTTT	CSAKPLLAPDTQYF
TRBJ1-1	TRBD1	TRBV7-9	.	TGTGCCAGCAGCTCGCACAGGGGAGGCGGCACTGAAGCTTTCTTT	CASSSHRGGGTEAFF
TRBJ2-2	.	TRBV3-1	.	TGTGCCAGCAGCTCGGGACCTCAGATAGCCGGGGAGCTGTTTTTT	CASSSGPQIAGELFF
TRBJ1-5	.	TRBV20-1	.	TGCAGTGCTAGAGGCAAGACTAGCAATCAGCCCCAGCATTTT	CSARGKTSNQPQHF
TRBJ2-7	TRBD1	TRBV7-9	.	TGTGCCAGCAGCTTGGGCCGACAGGGCAACACCTACGAGCAGTACTTC	CASSLGRQGNTYEQYF
TRBJ2-7	.	TRBV5-1	.	TGCGCCAGCAGCCGGATCGGACAGCAAGACTACGAGCAGTACTTC	CASSRIGQQDYEQYF